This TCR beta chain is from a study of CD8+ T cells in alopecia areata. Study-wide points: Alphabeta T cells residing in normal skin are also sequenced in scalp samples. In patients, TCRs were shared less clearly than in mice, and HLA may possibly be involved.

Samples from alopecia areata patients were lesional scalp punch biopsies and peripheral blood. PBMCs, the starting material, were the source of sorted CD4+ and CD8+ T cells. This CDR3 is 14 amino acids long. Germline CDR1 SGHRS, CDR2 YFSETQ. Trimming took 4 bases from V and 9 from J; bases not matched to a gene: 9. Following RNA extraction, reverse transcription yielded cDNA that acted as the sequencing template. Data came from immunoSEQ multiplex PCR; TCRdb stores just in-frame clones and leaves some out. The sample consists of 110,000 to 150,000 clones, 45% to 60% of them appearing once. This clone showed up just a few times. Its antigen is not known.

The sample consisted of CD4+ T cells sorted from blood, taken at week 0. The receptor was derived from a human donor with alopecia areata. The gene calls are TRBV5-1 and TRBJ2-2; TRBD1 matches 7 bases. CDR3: CASSPGQILRELFF. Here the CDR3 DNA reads TGCGCCAGCAGCCCGGGACAGATCCTCCGGGAGCTGTTTTTT.